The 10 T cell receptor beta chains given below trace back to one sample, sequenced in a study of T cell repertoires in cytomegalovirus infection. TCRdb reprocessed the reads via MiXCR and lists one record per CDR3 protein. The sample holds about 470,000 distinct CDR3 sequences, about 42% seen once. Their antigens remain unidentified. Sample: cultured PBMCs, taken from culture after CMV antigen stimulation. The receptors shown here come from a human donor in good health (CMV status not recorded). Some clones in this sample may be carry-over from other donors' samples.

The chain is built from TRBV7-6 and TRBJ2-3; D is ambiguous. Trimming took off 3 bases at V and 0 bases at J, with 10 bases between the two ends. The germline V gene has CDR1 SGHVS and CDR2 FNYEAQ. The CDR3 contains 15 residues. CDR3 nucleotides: TGTGCCAGCAGCTTTTCTCCAGTTAGCACAGATACGCAGTATTTT. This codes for CASSFSPVSTDTQYF.

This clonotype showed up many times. As DNA, the CDR3 is TGTGCCAGCAGCTTAGGCGGGAGGGCCACCGGGGAGCTGTTTTTT. Translated: CASSLGGRATGELFF. The chain couples TRBV7-2 to TRBJ2-2, with 9 bases lining up with TRBD2. This CDR3 has 15 residues. Germline V gene data show CDR1 as SGHTA and CDR2 as FQGNSA. V shed 1 base and J 4 bases; nucleotides not matched to a gene: 1.

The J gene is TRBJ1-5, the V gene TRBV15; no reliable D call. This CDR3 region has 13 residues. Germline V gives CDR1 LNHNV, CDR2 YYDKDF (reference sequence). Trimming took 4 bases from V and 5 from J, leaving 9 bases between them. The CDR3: CATSTSSYQPQHF. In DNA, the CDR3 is TGTGCCACCAGCACGTCCTCTTATCAGCCCCAGCATTTT.

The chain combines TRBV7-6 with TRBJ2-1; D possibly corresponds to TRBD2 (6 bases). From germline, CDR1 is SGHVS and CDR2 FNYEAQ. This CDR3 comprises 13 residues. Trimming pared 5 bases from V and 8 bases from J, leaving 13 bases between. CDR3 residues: CASSRGYGDEQFF. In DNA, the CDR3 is TGTGCCAGCAGCCGGGGGTACGGCGATGAGCAGTTCTTC.

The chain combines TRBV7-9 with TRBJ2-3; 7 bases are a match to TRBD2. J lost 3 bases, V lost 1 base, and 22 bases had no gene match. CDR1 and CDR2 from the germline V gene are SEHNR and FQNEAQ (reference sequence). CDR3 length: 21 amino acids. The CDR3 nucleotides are TGTGCCAGCAGCTTAGTTGTTTGGTCGTCGTCTAGCCGGGGGGTAACAGATACGCAGTATTTT. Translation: CASSLVVWSSSSRGVTDTQYF.

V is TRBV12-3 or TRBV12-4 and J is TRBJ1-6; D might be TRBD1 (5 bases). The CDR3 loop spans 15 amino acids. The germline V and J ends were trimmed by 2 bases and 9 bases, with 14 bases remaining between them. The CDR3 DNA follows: TGTGCCAGCAGTTTAAGGGGTATGGAGTTTTCACCCCTCCACTTT. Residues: CASSLRGMEFSPLHF.

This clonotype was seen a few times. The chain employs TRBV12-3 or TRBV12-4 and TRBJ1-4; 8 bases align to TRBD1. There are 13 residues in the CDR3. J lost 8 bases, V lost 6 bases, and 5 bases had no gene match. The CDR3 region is CASSGQGWEKLFF. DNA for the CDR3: TGTGCCAGCAGCGGACAGGGTTGGGAAAAACTGTTTTTT.

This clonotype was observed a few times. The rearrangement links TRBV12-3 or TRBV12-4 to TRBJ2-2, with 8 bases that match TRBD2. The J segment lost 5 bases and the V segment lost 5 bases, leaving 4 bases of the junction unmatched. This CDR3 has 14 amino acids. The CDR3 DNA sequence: TGTGCCAGCAGTAGGCGGGGGGTGACCGGGGAGCTGTTTTTT. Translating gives CASSRRGVTGELFF.

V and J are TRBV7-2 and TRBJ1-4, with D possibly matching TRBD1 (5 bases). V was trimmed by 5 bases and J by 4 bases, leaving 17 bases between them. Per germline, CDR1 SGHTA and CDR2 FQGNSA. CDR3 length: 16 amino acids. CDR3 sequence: CASSRSAGGINEKLFF. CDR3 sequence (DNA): TGTGCCAGCAGCCGGTCCGCTGGGGGGATTAATGAAAAACTGTTTTTT.

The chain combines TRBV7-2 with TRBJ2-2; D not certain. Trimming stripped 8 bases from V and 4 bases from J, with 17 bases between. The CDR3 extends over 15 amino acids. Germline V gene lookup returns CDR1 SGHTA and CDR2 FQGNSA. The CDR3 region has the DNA TGTGCCAGCGGACCACCGGTTGGGGTCACCGGGGAGCTGTTTTTT. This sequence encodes CASGPPVGVTGELFF.